One TCR beta chain is described in this entry. This sample stems from a study of control samples from healthy donors and cancer patients. The CDR3 runs 13 residues. Germline CDR1 reads LGHDT; CDR2 reads YNNKEL (reference sequence). Trimming left V 0 bases short and J 8 bases short, with 7 bases between. TCRdb's table, derived via immunoSEQ multiplex PCR, lists solely in-frame clones and lacks some. The sample includes around 23,000 clones, more than 80% of them seen just once. The chain carries TRBV3-1 (or the pseudogene TRBV3-2) and TRBJ1-4; a possible D gene is TRBD1 (6 bases). The sequenced sample consisted of PBMCs. This receptor was obtained from a man aged 55 to 70 with head and neck cancer. The CDR3 nucleotides read TGTGCCAGCAGCCAAGACAGGGGAGAAAAACTGTTTTTT. Its protein product is CASSQDRGEKLFF.